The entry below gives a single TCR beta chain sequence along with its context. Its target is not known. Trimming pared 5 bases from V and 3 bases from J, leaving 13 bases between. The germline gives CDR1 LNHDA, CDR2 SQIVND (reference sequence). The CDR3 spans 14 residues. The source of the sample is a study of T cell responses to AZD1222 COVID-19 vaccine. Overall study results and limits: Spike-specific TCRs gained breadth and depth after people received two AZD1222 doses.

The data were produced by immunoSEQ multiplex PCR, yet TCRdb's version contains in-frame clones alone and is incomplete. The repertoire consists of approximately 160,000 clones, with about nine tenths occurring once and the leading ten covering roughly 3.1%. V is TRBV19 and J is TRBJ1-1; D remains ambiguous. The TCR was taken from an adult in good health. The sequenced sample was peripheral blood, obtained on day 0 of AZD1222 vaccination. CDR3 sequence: CASSERRSDTEAFF. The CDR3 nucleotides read TGTGCCAGTAGTGAGCGTCGCTCGGACACTGAAGCTTTCTTT.